The clone carrying this T cell receptor beta chain occurred a few times. Its cognate antigen is unknown. This entry is derived from a study of identical twins. General study results and limits: For cord blood, abundant beta clonotypes had fewer insertions, unlike memory repertoires, which showed none. The study based its conclusions on cross-sectional statistical analysis and did not follow the same donors. When twins shared out-of-frame alpha sequences, those sequences had excess low generation probability.

Template switching added a universal primer site; cDNA carried unique molecular identifiers. TCRdb fed the 5' RACE reads into MiXCR, producing one record per CDR3 protein. The table lists hundreds of thousands of distinct CDR3 sequences, 6.1% of them singletons. V gave up 0 bases and J gave up 6 bases; unmatched junction bases: 13. The CDR3 consists of 17 residues. Germline values: CDR1 SGHRS, CDR2 YFSETQ. Sample: naive T cells sorted from blood. The TCR originated in a young man in good health. The rearrangement links TRBV5-1 to TRBJ2-3, with 7 bases aligning to TRBD2. The CDR3 DNA sequence: TGCGCCAGCAGCTTGGCCTGGGGCGGGAGCTCTGTCGATACGCAGTATTTT. This encodes CASSLAWGGSSVDTQYF.